The 28 T cell receptor beta chains below come from one sample, sequenced in a study of T-cell reconstitution after alpha-beta-depleted transplantation in children (dated by TCRdb to the mid-2010s). The method was PCR. TCRdb names Illumina HiSeq 2500 as the instrument used. Molecular barcoding was employed in the preparation of TCR libraries, with unique molecular identifiers being used to normalize TCRbeta repertoire quantification. Starting from the raw public reads, TCRdb applied fastp trimming at Q25, assembled clones with MiXCR and retained in-frame beta chains. Every CDR3 protein is listed once, alongside the most common genes and DNA of its rows. Across this sample there are around 530,000 distinct CDR3 sequences, with around a third seen only once. The top ten clones comprise under 3% of the sample. Specimen: PBMCs from the stem cell graft donor, collected from the stem cell graft. The receptors derive from a human donor who donated a stem cell graft to a child with aplastic anemia.

The rearrangement joins TRBV20-1 to TRBJ2-7; D may match TRBD1 or TRBD2 (5 bases each). Trimming removed 5 bases at V and 0 bases at J, with 11 bases between. Per germline, CDR1 DFQATT and CDR2 SNEGSKA (reference sequence). This CDR3 is built from 13 residues. The CDR3 nucleotides are TGCAGTGCTGAGGGACCGCGCTCCTACGAGCAGTACTTC. Amino acid sequence: CSAEGPRSYEQYF.

This clonotype occurred a few times. This sequence joins TRBV11-3 and TRBJ2-3, with TRBD2 identical over 12 bases. The J segment lost 5 bases and the V segment lost 4 bases, leaving 7 bases of the junction unmatched. CDR1 is SGHNT and CDR2 is YENEEA in the germline V gene. This CDR3 region has 16 residues. The DNA for the CDR3 is TGTGCCAGCAGCTATACTAGCGGGAGGAGTCAAGATACGCAGTATTTT. Its translation is CASSYTSGRSQDTQYF.

This clonotype was seen more than once but under ten times. Here the CDR3 reads CASSSGGDAGEGEQFF. CDR3 bases: TGCGCCAGCAGCTCCGGTGGAGACGCCGGAGAGGGTGAGCAGTTCTTC. This sequence joins TRBV5-1 and TRBJ2-1; D may be TRBD2 (5 bases). V was shortened by 3 bases and J by 9 bases, with 22 bases between the two germline ends. The CDR3 contains 16 residues. The germline V gene encodes CDR1 SGHRS and CDR2 YFSETQ. The full variable domain, with the rest looked up from reference TRBV5-1 and TRBJ2-1, is KAGVTQTPRYLIKTRGQQVTLSCSPISGHRSVSWYQQTPGQGLQFLFEYFSETQRNKGNFPGRFSGRQFSNSRSEMNVSTLELGDSALYLCASSSGGDAGEGEQFFGPGTRLTVL.

This rearrangement joins TRBV29-1 to TRBJ1-1, with no clear D. Per the germline V gene, CDR1 is SQVTM and CDR2 is ANQGSEA. Trimming pared 5 bases from V and 5 bases from J, leaving 9 bases between. The CDR3 runs to 11 residues. The CDR3: CSVMGLTEAFF. The DNA of the CDR3 is TGCAGCGTTATGGGATTGACTGAAGCTTTCTTT.

This clonotype was seen a handful of times. The chain couples TRBV30 to TRBJ1-3, with D hard to call. Per germline, CDR1 GTSNPN and CDR2 SVGIG (reference sequence). The V gene lost 7 bases and the J gene lost 4 bases, with 8 bases spanning the gap. CDR3 size: 11 residues. DNA of the CDR3: TGTGCCTCCTTACAGGGAAACACCATATATTTT. This translates into CASLQGNTIYF.

This clonotype was seen only a few times. V is TRBV28 and J is TRBJ1-6; no definite D call. Trimming pared 10 bases from V and 6 bases from J, leaving 10 bases between. The CDR3 contains 12 residues. Germline loops: CDR1 MDHEN, CDR2 SYDVKM. The CDR3 DNA follows: TGTGCCACCGAGGGTTCTAATTCACCCCTCCACTTT. This gives the protein CATEGSNSPLHF.

V and J are TRBV30 and TRBJ1-4; D is ambiguous. Trimming removed 0 bases from V and 8 bases from J, with 10 bases in between. CDR3 length: 13 residues. Germline loops: CDR1 GTSNPN, CDR2 SVGIG (reference sequence). As DNA, the CDR3 is TGTGCCTGGAGTGTACAGCAGAGCGAAAAACTGTTTTTT. Translating gives CAWSVQQSEKLFF.

The chain employs TRBV28 and TRBJ1-5; D gene unclear. The CDR3 is 16 residues long. Trimming removed 4 bases from V and 9 bases from J, with 22 bases in between. Germline-derived CDR1 and CDR2 are MDHEN and SYDVKM. This CDR3 is CASSSWTESLIRPQHF. CDR3 DNA: TGTGCCAGCAGTTCATGGACGGAGAGCCTAATCAGGCCCCAGCATTTT.

In DNA form, the CDR3 reads TGCGCCAGCAGCCAAGAGGTAGATGGGCAACCCTACGAGCAGTACGTC. Its translation: CASSQEVDGQPYEQYV. The V and J genes are TRBV4-3 and TRBJ2-7; no definite D call. Germline V gene data show CDR1 as LGHNA and CDR2 as YSLEER. There are 16 residues in the CDR3. Trimming shortened V by 0 bases and J by 2 bases, and 14 bases separated the two germline ends.

J is TRBJ2-5 and V is TRBV5-5; perhaps TRBD2 as D (6 bases). CDR1 is SGHKS and CDR2 is YYEKEE in the germline V gene (reference sequence). The CDR3 runs 16 residues. V lost 5 bases and J lost 5, with 22 bases in between. CDR3 amino acids: CASSYPGGNLGETQYF. The CDR3 coding sequence is TGTGCCAGCAGTTACCCGGGCGGGAATTTAGGGGAGACCCAGTACTTC. The whole variable domain, remainder taken from reference TRBV5-5 and TRBJ2-5, is DAGVTQSPTHLIKTRGQQVTLRCSPISGHKSVSWYQQVLGQGPQFIFQYYEKEERGRGNFPDRFSARQFPNYSSELNVNALLLGDSALYLCASSYPGGNLGETQYFGPGTRLLVL.

V and J are TRBV20-1 and TRBJ2-7; the D gene is possibly TRBD2 (6 bases). Germline CDR1 and CDR2: DFQATT and SNEGSKA (reference sequence). Trimming took off 3 bases at V and 3 bases at J, with 15 bases between the two ends. The CDR3 is 14 amino acids. The CDR3 nucleotides are TGCAGTGCTAGGATTGCGGGGCAGTTCTACGAGCAGTACTTC. It yields the protein CSARIAGQFYEQYF.

A few counts support this clonotype. The J gene is TRBJ2-5, the V gene TRBV12-3 or TRBV12-4; TRBD2 matches 10 bases. V lost 6 bases and J lost 7; bases outside the gene matches: 14. The CDR3 consists of 16 residues. The CDR3 here is CASRERASGGWGTQYF. The CDR3 nucleotides read TGTGCCAGCAGAGAGCGGGCTAGCGGGGGCTGGGGGACCCAGTACTTC.

In its sample, this clonotype was seen a few times. J is TRBJ1-1 and V is TRBV18; 9 nucleotides agree with TRBD1. Germline V gene sequence: CDR1 KGHSH, CDR2 LQKENI. The CDR3 extends over 13 amino acids. V lost 6 bases and J lost 10; bases outside the gene matches: 9. The CDR3 here is CASSPGTGSTAFF. CDR3 nucleotide sequence: TGTGCCAGCTCGCCCGGGACAGGGTCTACAGCTTTCTTT.

The chain combines TRBV28 with TRBJ2-7; the match to TRBD1 covers 8 bases. The CDR3 has 18 amino acids. CDR1 and CDR2 from the germline V gene are MDHEN and SYDVKM. V trimming: 4 bases; J trimming: 6 bases; junction bases outside the gene matches: 20. CDR3 sequence reads: CASSSSRGRIFAMREQYF. DNA of the CDR3: TGTGCCAGCAGTTCCTCCAGGGGGCGGATATTTGCCATGCGCGAGCAGTACTTC.

This clonotype has only a few counts. The genes are TRBV9 and TRBJ2-1; D assignment may be TRBD1 or TRBD2 (6 bases each). The CDR3 is 16 amino acids. Germline assignment: CDR1 SGDLS and CDR2 YYNGEE. V was clipped by 0 bases and J by 7 bases, with 17 bases between them. The CDR3 bases are TGTGCCAGCAGCGTAGGGGGGGCAGGGGCTTTGAATGAGCAGTTCTTC. This codes for CASSVGGAGALNEQFF.

The rearrangement joins TRBV15 to TRBJ2-1; 8 nucleotides match TRBD2. The J segment lost 8 bases and the V segment lost 0 bases, leaving 9 bases of the junction unmatched. CDR3 size: 16 residues. Germline loops: CDR1 LNHNV, CDR2 YYDKDF (reference sequence). In DNA form, the CDR3 reads TGTGCCACCAGCAGAGAACCAGGGACTAGGGGCTATGAGCAGTTCTTC. Its translation: CATSREPGTRGYEQFF.

The CDR3 region has the DNA TGTGCCAGCAGCTTCTCTCCTAGGGAGAGCTACGAGCAGTACTTC. Residues: CASSFSPRESYEQYF. J is TRBJ2-7 and V is TRBV6-2 or TRBV6-3, with a tentative D call TRBD2 (5 bases). There are 15 residues in the CDR3. The V gene lost 6 bases and the J gene lost 3 bases, with 18 bases spanning the gap. From germline, CDR1 is MNHEY and CDR2 SVGEGT.

This clonotype was found a few times. The CDR3: CASRTPAGGETQYF. CDR3 nucleotides: TGTGCCAGCAGGACCCCAGCGGGAGGAGAGACCCAGTACTTC. The V gene is TRBV3-1, the J gene TRBJ2-5; 9 bases are shared with TRBD2. Losses at the gene ends were 6 bases for V and 4 bases for J; bases not matched to a gene: 6. Germline loops: CDR1 LGHDT, CDR2 YNNKEL (reference sequence). This CDR3 is 14 amino acids long.

This clonotype was seen only a few times. This chain connects TRBV6-2 or TRBV6-3 to TRBJ2-7; 11 nucleotides line up with TRBD2. J lost 4 bases, V lost 8 bases, and 4 bases had no gene match. The CDR3 length is 13 residues. The germline CDR1 and CDR2 sequences are MNHEY and SVGEGT. The CDR3 DNA follows: TGTGCCAGCTCGGGACTAGCGGCTTACGAGCAGTACGTC. It codes for CASSGLAAYEQYV.

The chain links TRBV7-2 to TRBJ2-4; D is uncertain. V shed 5 bases and J shed 0 bases, with 11 bases lying between them. CDR1 is SGHTA and CDR2 is FQGNSA in the germline V gene. CDR3 length: 15 amino acids. This CDR3 is CASSTRQGAKNIQYF. For the CDR3, the DNA is TGTGCCAGCAGCACCAGACAAGGAGCCAAAAACATTCAGTACTTC.

The genes are TRBV3-1 and TRBJ2-1; 7 positions match TRBD2. The CDR3 is 18 residues long. Unmatched junction bases numbered 12, after V lost 0 bases and J lost 4 bases. Germline V gives CDR1 LGHDT, CDR2 YNNKEL (reference sequence). CDR3 amino acids: CASSQDLTSGKTYNEQFF. CDR3 sequence (DNA): TGTGCCAGCAGCCAAGATTTAACGAGCGGGAAGACTTACAATGAGCAGTTCTTC.

This clonotype was observed a handful of times. This chain joins TRBV20-1 and TRBJ2-7, with 8 bases identical to TRBD1. Looked up from germline, CDR1 is DFQATT and CDR2 is SNEGSKA (reference sequence). CDR3 length: 13 amino acids. V shed 6 bases, J shed 1 base, and the junction held 5 bases outside the gene matches. The CDR3 spells CSAETGVSYEQYF. CDR3 nucleotides: TGCAGTGCCGAGACAGGGGTTTCCTACGAGCAGTACTTC.

In this sample, this clonotype turned up a few times. The chain carries TRBV6-2 or TRBV6-3 and TRBJ2-7; either TRBD1 or TRBD2 may supply D (5 bases each). The V and J ends lost 5 bases and 2 bases respectively, with 16 bases between them. Germline values: CDR1 MNHEY, CDR2 SVGEGT. The CDR3 sequence is 15 residues long. The CDR3 DNA follows: TGTGCCAGCAGTACCGATTTTGGGGGTACCTACGAGCAGTACTTC. Translating it yields CASSTDFGGTYEQYF.

V is TRBV29-1 and J is TRBJ1-1; D call uncertain. Trimming removed 4 bases from V and 4 bases from J, with 10 bases in between. The length of the CDR3 is 12 residues. Germline CDR1 SQVTM, CDR2 ANQGSEA. CDR3 DNA: TGCAGCGTTGTATCGGGATTCACTGAAGCTTTCTTT. Translated: CSVVSGFTEAFF.

This clonotype occurred a few times. This sequence joins TRBV9 and TRBJ2-1; D might be TRBD1 or TRBD2, each matching 6 bases. Germline CDR1 reads SGDLS; CDR2 reads YYNGEE. The CDR3 sequence is 16 residues long. Trimming shortened V by 0 bases and J by 4 bases, and 14 bases separated the two germline ends. The DNA of the CDR3 is TGTGCCAGCAGCGTAGAACGAGGGGGGCGTTACAATGAGCAGTTCTTC. This codes for CASSVERGGRYNEQFF.

This rearrangement joins TRBV20-1 to TRBJ2-1; 8 nucleotides match TRBD2. The germline CDR1 and CDR2 sequences are DFQATT and SNEGSKA (reference sequence). The CDR3 has 14 amino acids. The junction had 6 bases not matched to a gene; V was cut back by 3 bases and J by 5 bases. CDR3 loop: CSARPAGADNEQFF. For the CDR3, the DNA is TGCAGTGCTAGGCCAGCGGGAGCAGACAATGAGCAGTTCTTC.

The J gene is TRBJ1-2, the V gene TRBV4-3; D gene unclear. Germline V gene sequence: CDR1 LGHNA, CDR2 YSLEER. Trimming removed 0 bases at V and 3 bases at J, with 5 bases between. CDR3 length equals 13 residues. DNA of the CDR3: TGCGCCAGCAGCCAAGATGGGTACTATGGCTACACCTTC. Encoded protein: CASSQDGYYGYTF.

V gene TRBV12-3 or TRBV12-4 combines with J gene TRBJ2-1, with 14 positions matching TRBD2. J gave up 12 bases and V 6 bases, and 7 bases lay outside the gene matches. The CDR3 is 14 residues long. The CDR3 DNA reads as TGTGCCAGCAGCAAGACTAGCGGGAGGGTTGGGCAGTTCTTC. Translation gives CASSKTSGRVGQFF.